This entry lists 17 T cell receptor beta chains sequenced from one sample in a study of T cell responses to AZD1222 COVID-19 vaccine (dated by TCRdb to about 2021). The receptor library was made with the immunoSEQ multiplex PCR assay. TCRdb retrieved this table from immuneACCESS and kept in-frame rearrangements only. Not all clones are present; in checked studies, unresolved V genes account for under half, and no reason is known for the remainder. The sample table contains about 79,000 clones; only one count was recorded for about 91% of them. Together, the top ten hold approximately 6.5% of the sample. The time point label on this specimen signifies: baseline before first vaccination. The sample's treatment or condition, from its label and the paper: meningococcal conjugate vaccine given as trial control. Sample: peripheral blood, taken on day 0 of MenACWY control vaccination. The receptors come from an adult in good health.

The V gene is TRBV29-1, the J gene TRBJ2-4, with 9 bases aligning to TRBD2. Germline V CDR1 and CDR2: SQVTM, ANQGSEA. The length of the CDR3 is 16 residues. The V and J ends lost 1 base and 4 bases, in that order; junction bases with no gene match: 8. CDR3 nucleotides: TGCAGCGTTGAAGCCCCACTAGCGGGCGCAAAAAACATTCAGTACTTC. Translation gives CSVEAPLAGAKNIQYF.

V is TRBV15 and J is TRBJ2-1; the match to TRBD2 covers 10 bases. This CDR3 spans 14 amino acids. Germline values: CDR1 LNHNV, CDR2 YYDKDF (reference sequence). Germline trimming cut 0 bases from V and 15 bases from J; bases unmatched to any gene: 8. CDR3 protein: CATSRELAGPTPFF. CDR3 nucleotides: TGTGCCACCAGCAGAGAACTAGCGGGACCAACTCCGTTCTTC. Full variable domain (remainder filled in from reference TRBV15 and TRBJ2-1): DAMVIQNPRYQVTQFGKPVTLSCSQTLNHNVMYWYQQKSSQAPKLLFHYYDKDFNNEADTPDNFQSRRPNTSFCFLDIRSPGLGDTAMYLCATSRELAGPTPFFGPGTRLTVL.

The CDR3 loop is CASSHLSGANVLTF. The CDR3 nucleotides are TGCGCCAGCAGCCACCTCTCTGGGGCCAACGTCCTGACTTTC. The chain combines TRBV4-3 with TRBJ2-6; D is unresolved. V was shortened by 3 bases and J by 0 bases, with 3 bases between the two germline ends. Germline values: CDR1 LGHNA, CDR2 YSLEER. This CDR3 is built from 14 residues.

The chain combines TRBV27 with TRBJ2-2; the D gene is possibly TRBD2 (6 bases). Trimming removed 2 bases at V and 8 bases at J, with 15 bases between. The CDR3 is 15 residues long. Germline CDR1 is MNHEY and CDR2 is SMNVEV (reference sequence). This CDR3 is CASSLRTGVDGELFF. As DNA, the CDR3 is TGTGCCAGCAGTTTACGAACGGGAGTGGATGGGGAGCTGTTTTTT.

V and J are TRBV14 and TRBJ2-7; 9 bases fit TRBD1. V dropped 3 bases and J dropped 3; count of bases not matched to a gene: 6. CDR3 length: 15 amino acids. The germline CDR1 and CDR2 sequences are SGHDN and FVKESK. The CDR3 here is CASSQTGTGNYEQYF. CDR3 DNA sequence: TGTGCCAGCAGCCAGACCGGGACAGGGAACTACGAGCAGTACTTC.

The rearrangement uses TRBV29-1 and TRBJ2-5; perhaps TRBD2 as D (7 bases). V lost 4 bases and J lost 4, with 28 bases in between. The CDR3 has 18 residues. CDR1 SQVTM and CDR2 ANQGSEA come from the germline V gene. The CDR3 DNA follows: TGCAGCGTTGTTATGCCGGGGGGCTCACTTTCGGGCCGAGAGACCCAGTACTTC. Translation: CSVVMPGGSLSGRETQYF.

The rearrangement joins TRBV6-5 to TRBJ2-2; no firm D call. V lost 0 bases to trimming and J lost 0 bases, with 8 bases between them. The CDR3 totals 16 residues. Germline CDR1 is MNHEY and CDR2 is SVGAGI. CDR3: CASSYSWGPNTGELFF. CDR3 DNA sequence: TGTGCCAGCAGTTACTCGTGGGGTCCGAACACCGGGGAGCTGTTTTTT.

This clone was detected only a few times. J is TRBJ2-7 and V is TRBV6-6, with TRBD2 matching 7 bases. The germline V gene has CDR1 MNHNY and CDR2 SVGAGI (reference sequence). The CDR3 has 12 residues. Losses at the gene ends were 6 bases for V and 3 bases for J; bases not matched to a gene: 2. CDR3 in DNA: TGTGCCAGCAGCCCTAGCGGCTACGAGCAGTACTTC. Translation: CASSPSGYEQYF.

The genes are TRBV11-2 and TRBJ2-5; D unresolved. The V gene lost 5 bases and the J gene lost 4 bases, with 5 bases spanning the gap. The CDR3 loop spans 11 amino acids. In germline, CDR1 is SGHAT, CDR2 FQNNGV. The CDR3: CASSPSETQYF. DNA for the CDR3: TGTGCCAGCAGCCCATCAGAGACCCAGTACTTC.

The chain joins TRBV3-1 (or the pseudogene TRBV3-2) to TRBJ2-2, with D perhaps matching TRBD1 (6 bases). CDR1 and CDR2 (germline): LGHDT, YNNKEL (reference sequence). The CDR3 length is 14 residues. The V end was cut by 5 bases, the J end by 2 bases, with 9 bases between. CDR3 DNA: TGTGCCAGCAGCGTACAGGGTAACACCGGGGAGCTGTTTTTT. The encoded protein is CASSVQGNTGELFF.

V usage is TRBV12-3 or TRBV12-4 and J usage is TRBJ1-2; D is uncertain. This CDR3 is 12 amino acids long. Deletions cut 3 bases from V and 8 bases from J, with 10 bases between. DNA for the CDR3: TGTGCCAGCAGTTTTAGGGATGGAGGCTACACCTTC. Its translation: CASSFRDGGYTF.

The V and J genes are TRBV5-1 and TRBJ1-2; the D gene is possibly TRBD1 (6 bases). This CDR3 comprises 15 residues. Per the germline V gene, CDR1 is SGHRS and CDR2 is YFSETQ. The ends were cut back, 4 bases at V and 3 bases at J, with 16 bases in the middle. The CDR3 DNA follows: TGCGCCAGCAGCCCCTTAGGAAGGGGGGACTATGGCTACACCTTC. Residues: CASSPLGRGDYGYTF.

This clone appeared once. V usage is TRBV12-3 or TRBV12-4 and J usage is TRBJ1-5, with TRBD1 as a possible D gene (5 bases). V dropped 5 bases and J dropped 9 bases, with 8 bases sitting between them. The CDR3 sequence is 11 residues long. DNA of the CDR3: TGTGCCAGCAGTCTAAGGGGGCCCCAGCATTTT. Translating gives CASSLRGPQHF.

The chain couples TRBV4-1 to TRBJ2-2; D remains ambiguous. V was pared by 1 base and J by 6 bases, with 12 bases between. The germline gives CDR1 MGHRA, CDR2 YSYEKL. This CDR3 is 15 amino acids long. The CDR3 DNA reads TGCGCCAGCAGCCAAGGCAGCCTCGATCCCGGGGAGCTGTTTTTT. Translated, it gives CASSQGSLDPGELFF.

V is TRBV18 and J is TRBJ1-6; 10 nucleotides align to TRBD1. This CDR3 region has 15 residues. The V gene's germline CDR1 is KGHSH and CDR2 LQKENI. Trimming took 3 bases from V and 8 from J; bases not matched to a gene: 4. CDR3 residues: CASSPGTGDHSPLHF. The CDR3 DNA follows: TGTGCCAGCTCACCCGGGACAGGGGATCATTCACCCCTCCACTTT.

The J gene is TRBJ1-3, the V gene TRBV19, with D perhaps TRBD1 (5 bases). The V end lost 7 bases, the J end lost 3 bases, and 19 bases lay between the germline ends. Germline CDR1 LNHDA, CDR2 SQIVND (reference sequence). The CDR3 consists of 16 residues. CDR3 nucleotides: TGTGCCAGTATGAGGACATTTGGGGGAGGTGGAAACACCATATATTTT. Amino acid sequence: CASMRTFGGGGNTIYF.

In this sample, this clone turned up once. This chain links TRBV20-1 with TRBJ1-3; D remains unclear. The germline V and J ends were trimmed by 1 base and 8 bases, with 6 bases remaining between them. Germline V CDR1 and CDR2: DFQATT, SNEGSKA (reference sequence). The CDR3 totals 11 residues. Written as DNA, the CDR3 is TGCAGTGCTAGAGCCGGAGACACCATATATTTT. Residues: CSARAGDTIYF.